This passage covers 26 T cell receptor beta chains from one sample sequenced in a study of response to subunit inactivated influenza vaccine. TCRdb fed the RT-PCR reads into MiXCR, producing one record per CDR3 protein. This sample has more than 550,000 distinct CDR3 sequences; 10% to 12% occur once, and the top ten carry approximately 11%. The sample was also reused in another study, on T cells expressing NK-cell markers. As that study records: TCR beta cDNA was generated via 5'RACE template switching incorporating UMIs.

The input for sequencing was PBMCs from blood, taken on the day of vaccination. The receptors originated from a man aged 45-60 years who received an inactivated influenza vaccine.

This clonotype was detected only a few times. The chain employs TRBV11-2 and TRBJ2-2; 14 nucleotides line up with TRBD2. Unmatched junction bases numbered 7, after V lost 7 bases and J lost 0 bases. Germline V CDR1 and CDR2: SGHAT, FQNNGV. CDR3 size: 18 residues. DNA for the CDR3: TGTGCCAGCACCCCCCGGGGACTAGCGGGGGCGAACACCGGGGAGCTGTTTTTT. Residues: CASTPRGLAGANTGELFF.

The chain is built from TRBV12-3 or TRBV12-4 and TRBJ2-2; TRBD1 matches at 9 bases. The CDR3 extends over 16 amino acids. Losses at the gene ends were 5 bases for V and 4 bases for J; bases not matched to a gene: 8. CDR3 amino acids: CASSPRGQGGTGELFF. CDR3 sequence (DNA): TGTGCCAGCAGTCCGCGGGGACAGGGAGGCACCGGGGAGCTGTTTTTT.

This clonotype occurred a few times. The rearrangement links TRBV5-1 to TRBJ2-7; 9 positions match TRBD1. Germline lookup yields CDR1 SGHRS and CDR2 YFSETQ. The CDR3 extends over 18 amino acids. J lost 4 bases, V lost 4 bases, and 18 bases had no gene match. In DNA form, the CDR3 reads TGCGCCAGCAGCCTGAGAGCGCCGGGACAGGGCGCGAGGTACGAGCAGTACTTC. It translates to CASSLRAPGQGARYEQYF. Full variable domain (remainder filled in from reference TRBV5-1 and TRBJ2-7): KAGVTQTPRYLIKTRGQQVTLSCSPISGHRSVSWYQQTPGQGLQFLFEYFSETQRNKGNFPGRFSGRQFSNSRSEMNVSTLELGDSALYLCASSLRAPGQGARYEQYFGPGTRLTVT.

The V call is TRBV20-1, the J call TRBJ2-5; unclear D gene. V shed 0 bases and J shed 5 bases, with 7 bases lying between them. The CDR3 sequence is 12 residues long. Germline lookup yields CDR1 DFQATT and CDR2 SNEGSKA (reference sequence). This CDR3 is CSARDSGETQYF. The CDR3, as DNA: TGCAGTGCTAGAGATTCCGGCGAGACCCAGTACTTC.

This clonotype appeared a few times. The CDR3 DNA reads TGCGCCAGCGCACTTACATACGAGACCCAGTACTTC. Translation gives CASALTYETQYF. V is TRBV5-1 and J is TRBJ2-5, with no clear D. V gave up 7 bases and J gave up 5 bases, with 12 bases separating them. The CDR3 is 12 amino acids. Germline CDR1 reads SGHRS; CDR2 reads YFSETQ.

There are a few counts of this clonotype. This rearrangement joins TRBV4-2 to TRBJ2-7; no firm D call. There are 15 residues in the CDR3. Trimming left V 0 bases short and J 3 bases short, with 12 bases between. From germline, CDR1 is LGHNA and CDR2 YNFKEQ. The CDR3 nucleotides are TGTGCCAGCAGCCAAGAAGCAGGAGAGGTCTACGAGCAGTACTTC. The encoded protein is CASSQEAGEVYEQYF.

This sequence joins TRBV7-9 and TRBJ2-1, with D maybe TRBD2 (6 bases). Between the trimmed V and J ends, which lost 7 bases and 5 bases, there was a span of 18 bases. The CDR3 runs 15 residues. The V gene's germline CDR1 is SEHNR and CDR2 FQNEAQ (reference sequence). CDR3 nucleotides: TGTGCCAGCACCCAGTACGGGAGAAACAACAATGAGCAGTTCTTC. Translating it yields CASTQYGRNNNEQFF. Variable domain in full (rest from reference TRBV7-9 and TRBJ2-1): DTGVSQNPRHKITKRGQNVTFRCDPISEHNRLYWYRQTLGQGPEFLTYFQNEAQLEKSRLLSDRFSAERPKGSFSTLEIQRTEQGDSAMYLCASTQYGRNNNEQFFGPGTRLTVL.

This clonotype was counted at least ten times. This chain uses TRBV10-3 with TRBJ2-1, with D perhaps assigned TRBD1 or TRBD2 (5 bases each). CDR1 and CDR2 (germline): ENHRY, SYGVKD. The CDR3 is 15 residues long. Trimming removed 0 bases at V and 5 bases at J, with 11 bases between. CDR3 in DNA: TGTGCCATCAGTGAGTCTAGGGGAGTGAACAATGAGCAGTTCTTC. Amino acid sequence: CAISESRGVNNEQFF.

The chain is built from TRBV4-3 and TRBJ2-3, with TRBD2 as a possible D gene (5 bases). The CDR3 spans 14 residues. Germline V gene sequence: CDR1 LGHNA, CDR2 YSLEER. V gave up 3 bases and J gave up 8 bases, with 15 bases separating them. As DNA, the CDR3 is TGCGCCAGCAGCCACGCAGGAAGTGGAGGTACGCAGTATTTT. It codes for CASSHAGSGGTQYF.

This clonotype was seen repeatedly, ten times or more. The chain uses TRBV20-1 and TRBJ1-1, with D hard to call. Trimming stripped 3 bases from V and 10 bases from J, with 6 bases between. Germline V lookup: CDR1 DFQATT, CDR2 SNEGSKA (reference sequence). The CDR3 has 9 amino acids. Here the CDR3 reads CSARTTAFF. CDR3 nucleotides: TGCAGTGCTAGGACGACAGCTTTCTTT.

CDR3 in DNA: TGCGCCAGCAGTGATCGACTAGTTTCGGATACGCAGTATTTT. Residues: CASSDRLVSDTQYF. The chain employs TRBV10-1 and TRBJ2-3, with D maybe TRBD2 (6 bases). Per germline, CDR1 WNHNN and CDR2 SYGVQD (reference sequence). This CDR3 spans 14 amino acids. Trimming shortened V by 3 bases and J by 6 bases, and 13 bases separated the two germline ends.

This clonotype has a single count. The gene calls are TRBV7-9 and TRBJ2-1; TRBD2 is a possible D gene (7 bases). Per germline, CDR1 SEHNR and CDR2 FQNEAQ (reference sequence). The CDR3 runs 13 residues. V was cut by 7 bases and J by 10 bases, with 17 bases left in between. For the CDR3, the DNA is TGTGCCAGCACCTACGGCAGCGGGACAGAGCAGTTCTTC. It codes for CASTYGSGTEQFF.

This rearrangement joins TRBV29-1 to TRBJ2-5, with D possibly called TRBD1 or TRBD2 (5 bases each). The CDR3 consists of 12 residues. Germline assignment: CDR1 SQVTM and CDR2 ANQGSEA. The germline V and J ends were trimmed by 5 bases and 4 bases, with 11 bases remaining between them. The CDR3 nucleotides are TGCAGCGTTACTTATGGGGGAGAGACCCAGTACTTC. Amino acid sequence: CSVTYGGETQYF.

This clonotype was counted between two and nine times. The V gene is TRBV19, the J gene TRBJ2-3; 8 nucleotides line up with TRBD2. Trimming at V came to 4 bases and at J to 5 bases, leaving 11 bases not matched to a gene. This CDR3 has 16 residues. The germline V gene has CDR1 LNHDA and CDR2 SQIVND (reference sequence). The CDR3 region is CASSTGLAPRVDTQYF. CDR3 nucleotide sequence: TGTGCCAGTAGTACCGGACTAGCTCCGCGGGTAGATACGCAGTATTTT.

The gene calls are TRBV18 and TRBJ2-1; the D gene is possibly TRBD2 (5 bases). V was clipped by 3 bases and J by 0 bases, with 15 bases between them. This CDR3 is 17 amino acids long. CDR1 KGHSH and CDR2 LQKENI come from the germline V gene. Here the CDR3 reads CASSPLRGFSSYNEQFF. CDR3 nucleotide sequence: TGTGCCAGCTCACCCCTACGGGGTTTTTCCTCCTACAATGAGCAGTTCTTC.

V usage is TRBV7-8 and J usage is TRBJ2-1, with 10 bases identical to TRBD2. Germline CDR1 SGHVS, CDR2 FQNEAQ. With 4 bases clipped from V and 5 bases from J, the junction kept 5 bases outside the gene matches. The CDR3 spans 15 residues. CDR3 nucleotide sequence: TGTGCCAGCAGCTCTAGCGGGAGTAACCACAATGAGCAGTTCTTC. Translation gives CASSSSGSNHNEQFF.

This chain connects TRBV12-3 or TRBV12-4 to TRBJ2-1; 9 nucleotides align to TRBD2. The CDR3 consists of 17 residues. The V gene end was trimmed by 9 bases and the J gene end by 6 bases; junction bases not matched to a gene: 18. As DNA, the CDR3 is TGTGCCAGTCCGGATACGTCCGGGACTAGCAAAAGCAATGAGCAGTTCTTC. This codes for CASPDTSGTSKSNEQFF.

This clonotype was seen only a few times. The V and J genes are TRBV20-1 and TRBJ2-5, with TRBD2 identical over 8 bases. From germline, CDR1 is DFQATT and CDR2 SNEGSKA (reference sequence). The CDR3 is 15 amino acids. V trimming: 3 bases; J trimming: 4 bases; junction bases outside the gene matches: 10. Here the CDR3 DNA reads TGCAGTGCTAGCCCTTGGAGCGGGGGTCGAGAGACCCAGTACTTC. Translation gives CSASPWSGGRETQYF.

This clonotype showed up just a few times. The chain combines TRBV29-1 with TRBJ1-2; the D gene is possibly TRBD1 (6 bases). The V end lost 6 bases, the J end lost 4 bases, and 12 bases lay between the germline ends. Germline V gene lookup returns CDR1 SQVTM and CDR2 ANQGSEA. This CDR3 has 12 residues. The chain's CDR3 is CSVQDSGYGYTF. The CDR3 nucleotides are TGCAGCGTACAGGACAGCGGCTATGGCTACACCTTC.

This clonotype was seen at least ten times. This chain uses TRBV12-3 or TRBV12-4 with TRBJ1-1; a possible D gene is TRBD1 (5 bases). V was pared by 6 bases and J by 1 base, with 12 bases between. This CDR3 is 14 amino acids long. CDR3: CASSPGRANTEAFF. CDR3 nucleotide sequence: TGTGCCAGCAGCCCGGGACGGGCGAACACTGAAGCTTTCTTT.

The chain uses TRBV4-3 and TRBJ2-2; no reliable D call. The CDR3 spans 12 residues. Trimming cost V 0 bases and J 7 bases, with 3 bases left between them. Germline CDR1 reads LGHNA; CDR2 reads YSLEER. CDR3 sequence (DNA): TGCGCCAGCAGCCAAGATGTCGGGGAGCTGTTTTTT. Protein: CASSQDVGELFF.

The CDR3 loop is CASTRDGGSHEKLFF. In DNA form, the CDR3 reads TGTGCCAGCACCCGAGATGGGGGATCTCATGAAAAACTGTTTTTT. The chain combines TRBV6-1 with TRBJ1-4, with a weak D call TRBD1 (5 bases). V was trimmed by 7 bases and J by 6 bases, leaving 18 bases between them. Germline V gene data show CDR1 as MNHNS and CDR2 as SASEGT. CDR3 length equals 15 residues.

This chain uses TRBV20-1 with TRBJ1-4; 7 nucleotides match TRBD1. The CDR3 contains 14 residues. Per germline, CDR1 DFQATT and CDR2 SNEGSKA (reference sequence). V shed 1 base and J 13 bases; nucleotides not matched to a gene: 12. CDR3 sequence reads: CSARAGTASIRLFF. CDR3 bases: TGCAGTGCTAGAGCCGGGACAGCCTCGATCCGACTGTTTTTT.

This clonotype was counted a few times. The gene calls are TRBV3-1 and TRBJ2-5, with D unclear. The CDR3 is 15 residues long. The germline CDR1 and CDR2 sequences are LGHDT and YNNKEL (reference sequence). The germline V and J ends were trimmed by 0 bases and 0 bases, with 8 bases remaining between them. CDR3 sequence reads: CASSQEGSYQETQYF. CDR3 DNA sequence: TGTGCCAGCAGCCAAGAGGGCAGCTACCAAGAGACCCAGTACTTC.

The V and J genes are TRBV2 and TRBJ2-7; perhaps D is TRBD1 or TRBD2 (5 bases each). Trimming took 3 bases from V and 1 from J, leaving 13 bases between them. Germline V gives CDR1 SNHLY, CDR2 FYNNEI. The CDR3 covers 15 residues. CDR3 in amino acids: CASSDPGWESYEQYF. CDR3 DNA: TGTGCCAGCAGTGATCCAGGGTGGGAGTCCTACGAGCAGTACTTC.

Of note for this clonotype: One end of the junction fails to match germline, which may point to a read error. CDR3 in amino acids: CASNLPPNNEQFF. The CDR3 DNA follows: TGCGCCAGCAACTTGCCGCCGAACAATGAGCAGTTCTTC. This chain links TRBV5-1 with TRBJ2-1; no firm D call. In germline, CDR1 is SGHRS, CDR2 YFSETQ. The CDR3 extends over 13 amino acids.